This T cell receptor (beta chain) is drawn from a study of blood T cell repertoires in COVID-19. Looking at the study overall: Some COVID-19 samples were acute and others convalescent; all came from the United States, Italy and Spain. From T cells, B-cell-depleted T cells, or PBMCs came the material, which was cDNA or gDNA.

As processed by the authors: It was from reference gene primer amplification that nucleated cell counts were estimated. The method was immunoSEQ multiplex PCR; TCRdb's version includes in-frame clones alone and lacks a portion of them. V and J calls and clone size come straight from that table; D and trimming were deduced from the DNA. The top ten hold about 4.8% of the sample, which has some 200,000 clones, approximately 85% seen once. Patients at the Seattle site were enrolled during active infection and followed longitudinally. V lost 6 bases, J lost 0 bases, and 9 bases stayed unmatched. Germline-derived CDR1 and CDR2 are LNHDA and SQIVND (reference sequence). The CDR3 has 16 amino acids. This clone has just a few counts.

Sequencing was performed on peripheral blood. The genes are TRBV19 and TRBJ1-1, with TRBD1 matching over 8 bases. The clonotype originates from a woman in her sixties or seventies with COVID-19, enrolled during active disease. As DNA, the CDR3 is TGTGCCAGTAGGTCCGGGACAGGAAGGGTGAACACTGAAGCTTTCTTT. It codes for CASRSGTGRVNTEAFF.